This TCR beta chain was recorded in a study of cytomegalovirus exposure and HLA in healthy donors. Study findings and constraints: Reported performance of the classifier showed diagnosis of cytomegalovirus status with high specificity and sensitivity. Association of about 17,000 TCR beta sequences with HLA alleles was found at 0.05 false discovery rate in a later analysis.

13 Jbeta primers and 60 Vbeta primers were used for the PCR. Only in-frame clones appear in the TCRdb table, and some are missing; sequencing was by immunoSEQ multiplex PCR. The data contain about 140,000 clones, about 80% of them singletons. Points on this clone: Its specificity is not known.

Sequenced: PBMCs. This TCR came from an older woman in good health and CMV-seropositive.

CDR3 protein: CASSPQTGGLNYGYTF. The CDR3 DNA is TGTGCCAGCAGTCCCCAGACAGGGGGTCTCAACTATGGCTACACCTTC. The rearrangement uses TRBV7-2 and TRBJ1-2; TRBD1 agrees at 9 bases. The CDR3 is 16 residues long. Germline CDR1 reads SGHTA; CDR2 reads FQGNSA. The V and J ends lost 6 bases and 2 bases, in that order; junction bases with no gene match: 10.